This T cell receptor beta chain derives from a study of blood T cell repertoires in COVID-19. Study-level information: Researchers got acute and convalescent COVID-19 samples from the United States, Italy and Spain. Sources were T cells, B-cell-depleted T cells, or PBMCs; the material itself was cDNA or gDNA.

This clone occurred once. In the study's own analysis: Estimated nucleated cell counts came from reference gene primer amplification. This table comes from immunoSEQ multiplex PCR, and its TCRdb copy is limited to in-frame clones, with some not included. V and J calls plus clone size are reproduced from that table; the DNA served to infer D and trimming. The sample has 15,000 to 20,000 clones, about 81% seen once. Germline values: CDR1 LGHNA, CDR2 YNFKEQ. The CDR3 extends over 18 amino acids. The trim removed 1 base at V and 1 base at J, leaving 7 bases unmatched. This chain uses TRBV4-2 with TRBJ1-3, with 10 bases lining up with TRBD1. The receptor's source is a man aged 60-69 years with acute or convalescent COVID-19. Sequencing input: peripheral blood. CDR3 in DNA: TGTGCCAGCAGCCAAGCAACAGACAGGGGGCTGTCTGGAAACACCATATATTTT. This encodes CASSQATDRGLSGNTIYF.